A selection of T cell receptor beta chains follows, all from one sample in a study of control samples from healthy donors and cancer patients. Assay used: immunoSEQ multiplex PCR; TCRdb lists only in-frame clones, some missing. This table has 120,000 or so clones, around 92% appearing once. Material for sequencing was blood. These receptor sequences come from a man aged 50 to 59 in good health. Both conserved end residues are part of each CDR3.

CASAGDNEQFF	TRBV2	TRBJ2-1
CASSEGIDEQYF	TRBV2	TRBJ2-7
CASSQAVGGLDTQYF	TRBV5-1	TRBJ2-3
CASSLSQPRTDEAFF	TRBV5-1	TRBJ1-1
CASSLLGEVSGYTF	TRBV7-2	TRBJ1-2
CASAGTGNEKLFF	TRBV2	TRBJ1-4
CASSLAGSVEGEKLFF	TRBV5-4	TRBJ1-4
CASSLQQGSTEAFF	TRBV6-5	TRBJ1-1
CASSRGALNTEAFF	TRBV3-1/TRBV3-2	TRBJ1-1
CASSRQGGDEQFF	TRBV6-4	TRBJ2-1
CAISASTGGESTDTQYF	TRBV10-3	TRBJ2-3
CASRSGGFGNQPQHF	TRBV19	TRBJ1-5
CASSFIIGTATYEQYF	TRBV7-9	TRBJ2-7
CASSTGGSSYEQYF	TRBV19	TRBJ2-7
CAWSARGNTEAFF	TRBV30	TRBJ1-1
CATSRGGMAGELFF	TRBV15	TRBJ2-2
CASRVGVNTEAFF	TRBV10-2	TRBJ1-1
CASSPRPGEGYGYTF	TRBV11-2	TRBJ1-2
CASRGDRGRRNIQYF	TRBV2	TRBJ2-4
CASSKIAGGNTGELFF	TRBV7-9	TRBJ2-2
CASSFYRERNTEAFF	TRBV5-4	TRBJ1-1
CASRYTQGTDTEAFF	TRBV7-9	TRBJ1-1
CASRLAGRLVCLTSYEQYF	TRBV12-2	TRBJ2-7
CASSWVSGLNTEAFF	TRBV5-6	TRBJ1-1
CASSYDYEQYF	TRBV2	TRBJ2-7
CASTPRQGGEQYF	TRBV12-3/TRBV12-4	TRBJ2-7
CASSLAGGAYTEAFF	TRBV7-6	TRBJ1-1
CASSIAGGRNTEAFF	TRBV6-5	TRBJ1-1
CASSRPGRTNTEAFF	TRBV6-2/TRBV6-3	TRBJ1-1
CASSPGQGPRGEQFF	TRBV9	TRBJ2-1
CASSEGGGGYEQYF	TRBV6-1	TRBJ2-7
CAISAIQGLDTEAFF	TRBV10-3	TRBJ1-1
CASSMDLYTQYF	TRBV11-2	TRBJ2-3
CASSLAGRSSYNEQFF	TRBV7-2	TRBJ2-1
CASSIVDRNYGYTF	TRBV19	TRBJ1-2
CASSPGLRTNEKLFF	TRBV11-2	TRBJ1-4
CASSSYGFTDTQYF	TRBV7-6	TRBJ2-3
CASSLAVGQGAYGYTF	TRBV7-2	TRBJ1-2
CAWNRGNVVADTQYF	TRBV30	TRBJ2-3
CASSSPGFQETQYF	TRBV6-5	TRBJ2-5
CASSPRDTLNEKLFF	TRBV6-5	TRBJ1-4
CAIRGRGFSEAFF	TRBV10-3	TRBJ1-1
CASSLGDRGSNTEAFF	TRBV11-3	TRBJ1-1
CASGLVAGPLVTGELFF	TRBV12-5	TRBJ2-2
CASSFSGYNSPLHF	TRBV27	TRBJ1-6
CASSLTGGVGNQPQHF	TRBV5-5	TRBJ1-5
CASSDRVNSPLHF	TRBV6-1	TRBJ1-6
CASRRTDTQYF	TRBV7-9	TRBJ2-3
CAGRRGGLNTEAFF	TRBV30	TRBJ1-1
CASSLGQARLNTGELFF	TRBV3-1/TRBV3-2	TRBJ2-2
CASSYLGTGGPLYGYTF	TRBV11-2	TRBJ1-2
CASSYPTGGGGELFF	TRBV7-6	TRBJ2-2
CATSRDRAGKNTQYF	TRBV15	TRBJ2-3